One and the same sample provided the 3 T cell receptor beta chains below, sequenced in a study of blood T cell repertoires in COVID-19. Libraries were prepared by immunoSEQ multiplex PCR; TCRdb keeps only in-frame clonotypes and omits some of them. The table records roughly 520,000 clones, around nine tenths of them present only once. Sequencing was done on a sample of PBMCs or T cells enriched from blood (not recorded which). Receptors originate from a woman in her 40s who had recovered from COVID-19.

V is TRBV7-9 and J is TRBJ2-1, with D unresolved. V was pared by 5 bases and J by 9 bases, with 17 bases between. Germline V gives CDR1 SEHNR, CDR2 FQNEAQ (reference sequence). The CDR3 is 14 amino acids. CDR3 loop: CASSPPWSVGEQFF. Here the CDR3 DNA reads TGTGCCAGCAGCCCGCCGTGGAGCGTGGGTGAGCAGTTCTTC.

The rearrangement links TRBV6-1 to TRBJ1-4; D call uncertain. Germline-derived CDR1 and CDR2 are MNHNS and SASEGT. Trimming removed 2 bases at V and 5 bases at J, with 9 bases between. The CDR3 extends over 14 amino acids. DNA for the CDR3: TGTGCCAGCAGTGAAAGCACCGCCAATGAAAAACTGTTTTTT. Its protein is CASSESTANEKLFF.

V and J are TRBV7-8 and TRBJ1-2; D gene unclear. The germline CDR1 and CDR2 sequences are SGHVS and FQNEAQ. V was cut by 1 base and J by 1 base, with 28 bases left in between. The CDR3 runs to 21 residues. The CDR3 spells CASSLDPEFTRLLFLNYGYTF. CDR3 DNA sequence: TGTGCCAGCAGCTTAGATCCGGAGTTTACTCGCTTACTCTTTCTTAACTATGGCTACACCTTC.